Listed below are T cell receptor beta chains from one sample, sequenced in a study of cytomegalovirus exposure and HLA in healthy donors. Clones were read by immunoSEQ multiplex PCR, and TCRdb kept only the in-frame ones, dropping some. The sample contains 100,000 to 150,000 clones, roughly 68% of which appear only once. What was sequenced was PBMCs. The receptors were sampled from a woman aged 45-60 years in good health and CMV-seropositive. Each CDR3 is given with its conserved first and last residue. Fields, in order: J gene, clone size, D gene, V gene, CDR3 DNA, CDR3 protein. D genes are given only for firm matches. The size entry is marked missing in some rows and otherwise reads once, few, many or a size class.

j_call: TRBJ1-4
clone_size: -
d_call: -
v_call: TRBV2
cdr3_nt: TGTGCCAGCAGTGCGTCAGGGGTTGAAAAACTGTTTTTT
cdr3_aa: CASSASGVEKLFF

j_call: TRBJ2-7
clone_size: -
d_call: -
v_call: TRBV7-9
cdr3_nt: TGTGCCAGCAGCTTCAGCAGGGCCTCCTACGAGCAGTACTTC
cdr3_aa: CASSFSRASYEQYF

j_call: TRBJ2-7
clone_size: few
d_call: -
v_call: TRBV6-6
cdr3_nt: TGTGCCAGCAGTTACCGGGGCTACGAGCAGTACTTC
cdr3_aa: CASSYRGYEQYF

j_call: TRBJ2-1
clone_size: -
d_call: TRBD1
v_call: TRBV10-3
cdr3_nt: TGTGCCACTGCAAGAGGGACAGCAAAGCACAATGAGCAGTTCTTC
cdr3_aa: CATARGTAKHNEQFF

j_call: TRBJ2-7
clone_size: -
d_call: -
v_call: TRBV15
cdr3_nt: TGTGCCACCAGCAGTGACATACCCTCCTACGAGCAGTACTTC
cdr3_aa: CATSSDIPSYEQYF

j_call: TRBJ2-5
clone_size: many
d_call: TRBD1
v_call: TRBV7-9
cdr3_nt: TGTGCCAGCAGCCTACGTCCCGGGACAGGGTCGGTGGCGACCCAGTACTTC
cdr3_aa: CASSLRPGTGSVATQYF

j_call: TRBJ2-7
clone_size: once
d_call: -
v_call: TRBV28
cdr3_nt: TGTGCCAGCAGCTCACTATACGAGCAGTACTTC
cdr3_aa: CASSSLYEQYF

j_call: TRBJ1-5
clone_size: medium-sized
d_call: TRBD1
v_call: TRBV30
cdr3_nt: TGTGCCTGGGCTACGGGACAGGGATTCCAGCCCCAGCATTTT
cdr3_aa: CAWATGQGFQPQHF

j_call: TRBJ2-5
clone_size: -
d_call: TRBD1
v_call: TRBV18
cdr3_nt: TGTGCCAGCTCACGACAGGGGTCGGGTGAGCAGTACTTC
cdr3_aa: CASSRQGSGEQYF

j_call: TRBJ2-5
clone_size: -
d_call: TRBD1
v_call: TRBV5-1
cdr3_nt: TGCGCCAGCCGCCCCGGGACAGAAGAGACCCAGTACTTC
cdr3_aa: CASRPGTEETQYF

j_call: TRBJ2-7
clone_size: -
d_call: TRBD1
v_call: TRBV5-4
cdr3_nt: TGTGCCAGCAGCTTGGGACAGGGGGCTGAGTACGAGCAGTACTTC
cdr3_aa: CASSLGQGAEYEQYF

j_call: TRBJ2-1
clone_size: many
d_call: TRBD1
v_call: TRBV6-4
cdr3_nt: TGTGCCAGCAGCCCATCAGGGGGCTCCTACAATGAGCAGTTCTTC
cdr3_aa: CASSPSGGSYNEQFF

j_call: TRBJ2-1
clone_size: -
d_call: TRBD2
v_call: TRBV4-1
cdr3_nt: TGCGCCAGCAGGGATCGGGGGGGCTACTACAATGAGCAGTTCTTC
cdr3_aa: CASRDRGGYYNEQFF

j_call: TRBJ1-1
clone_size: few
d_call: TRBD1
v_call: TRBV5-4
cdr3_nt: TGTGCCAGCACCCCCTCTGGGGGACAGCTGAACACTGAAGCTTTCTTT
cdr3_aa: CASTPSGGQLNTEAFF

j_call: TRBJ1-4
clone_size: -
d_call: -
v_call: TRBV4-1
cdr3_nt: TGCGCCAGCAGCCAAGATTCCGCAGGGGCGGAAAAACTGTTTTTT
cdr3_aa: CASSQDSAGAEKLFF

j_call: TRBJ2-7
clone_size: -
d_call: TRBD1
v_call: TRBV2
cdr3_nt: TGTGCCAGCAGACAGGGACAGGGGACCTACGAGCAGTACTTC
cdr3_aa: CASRQGQGTYEQYF

j_call: TRBJ1-2
clone_size: -
d_call: TRBD1
v_call: TRBV6-5
cdr3_nt: TGTGCCAGCAGTCGCGACAGGGACTATGGCTACACCTTC
cdr3_aa: CASSRDRDYGYTF

j_call: TRBJ2-5
clone_size: -
d_call: TRBD1
v_call: TRBV9
cdr3_nt: TGTGCCAGCAGCCAGGGGGACAGGGCATATCAAGAGACCCAGTACTTC
cdr3_aa: CASSQGDRAYQETQYF

j_call: TRBJ2-7
clone_size: -
d_call: TRBD1
v_call: TRBV14
cdr3_nt: TGTGCCAGCAGCATCCGACAGGGGATCGTGGACGAGCAGTACTTC
cdr3_aa: CASSIRQGIVDEQYF

j_call: TRBJ2-1
clone_size: -
d_call: TRBD1
v_call: TRBV27
cdr3_nt: TGTGCCAGCAGTTTGACAGGGGGCGTCTGGAATGAGCAGTTCTTC
cdr3_aa: CASSLTGGVWNEQFF

j_call: TRBJ2-3
clone_size: -
d_call: TRBD1
v_call: TRBV7-9
cdr3_nt: TGTGCCGGGCAAAACGGACAGGGAAGGGCAGATACGCAGTATTTT
cdr3_aa: CAGQNGQGRADTQYF

j_call: TRBJ1-2
clone_size: once
d_call: -
v_call: TRBV5-1
cdr3_nt: TGCGCCAGCAGCTTGTGGGGCCCCCCGGTCGACTATGGCTACACCTTC
cdr3_aa: CASSLWGPPVDYGYTF

j_call: TRBJ1-3
clone_size: -
d_call: TRBD1
v_call: TRBV5-8
cdr3_nt: TGTGCCAGCAGACCCGGGACAGCTGGAAACACCATATATTTT
cdr3_aa: CASRPGTAGNTIYF

j_call: TRBJ2-2
clone_size: -
d_call: TRBD2
v_call: TRBV5-1
cdr3_nt: TGCGCCAGCAGCTTGAATCTAGCGGGGGCGGAAAACACCGGGGAGCTGTTTTTT
cdr3_aa: CASSLNLAGAENTGELFF

j_call: TRBJ1-1
clone_size: -
d_call: TRBD1
v_call: TRBV7-9
cdr3_nt: TGTGCCAGCAGCCCATTACAGGGGGCGATGAACACTGAAGCTTTCTTT
cdr3_aa: CASSPLQGAMNTEAFF

j_call: TRBJ2-3
clone_size: -
d_call: -
v_call: TRBV7-3
cdr3_nt: TGTGCCAGCAGCTCCTCCGCGGGTTATACGCAGTATTTT
cdr3_aa: CASSSSAGYTQYF

j_call: TRBJ2-7
clone_size: once
d_call: TRBD1
v_call: TRBV19
cdr3_nt: TGTGCCAGTAGTATAACCATCGGGACAGGGAGCTACGAGCAGTACTTC
cdr3_aa: CASSITIGTGSYEQYF

j_call: TRBJ2-7
clone_size: -
d_call: TRBD1
v_call: TRBV5-1
cdr3_nt: TGCGCCAGCAGCCAACTGGGACAGGGGGCCTACGAGCAGTACTTC
cdr3_aa: CASSQLGQGAYEQYF

j_call: TRBJ2-1
clone_size: -
d_call: -
v_call: TRBV7-9
cdr3_nt: TGTGCCAGCACCGAATCCTACGGACAGTGGTTGTCAGGGCAGTTCTTC
cdr3_aa: CASTESYGQWLSGQFF